One and the same sample provided the 29 T cell receptor beta chains below, sequenced in a study of T cells in Graves' hyperthyroidism and ophthalmopathy. Amplified regions were TCR beta CDR3 sequences from RNA transcripts. First-round RT-PCR with HTBI primers amplified the TCR CDR3 region. One entry per CDR3 protein results from TCRdb running MiXCR on the multiplex PCR reads. Of more than 450,000 distinct CDR3 sequences listed, just under 20% are singletons. The sequenced sample consisted of blood. These receptors were collected from a middle-aged man with Graves' ophthalmopathy.

This clonotype was counted only a few times. The chain uses TRBV12-3 or TRBV12-4 and TRBJ1-1, with unresolved D. The ends were cut back, 6 bases at V and 1 base at J, with 9 bases in the middle. The CDR3 runs 13 residues. CDR3 loop: CASRLSGNTEAFF. The CDR3 nucleotides read TGTGCCAGCAGGCTATCAGGGAACACTGAAGCTTTCTTT.

This sequence joins TRBV11-2 and TRBJ1-5, with D hard to call. The CDR3 length is 16 residues. The ends were cut back, 0 bases at V and 0 bases at J, with 9 bases in the middle. Germline V gene lookup returns CDR1 SGHAT and CDR2 FQNNGV. The CDR3 DNA follows: TGTGCCAGCAGCTTAGACGGCAGCTATAGCAATCAGCCCCAGCATTTT. Its protein product is CASSLDGSYSNQPQHF.

Worth noting for this clonotype: This may arise from a read error, as a much more abundant clone is one base away. Likely a read error: the CDR3 ends without its conserved phenylalanine or tryptophan. The chain has TRBV7-9 and TRBJ2-2, with unresolved D. The V gene's germline CDR1 is SEHNR and CDR2 FQNEAQ (reference sequence). The CDR3 has 14 amino acids. V lost 2 bases, J lost 1 base, and 5 bases lay in between. The CDR3 here is CASSLIMNTGELFL. The DNA for the CDR3 is TGTGCCAGCAGCTTAATTATGAACACCGGGGAGCTGTTTCTT.

This clonotype was counted between two and nine times. V and J are TRBV10-3 and TRBJ2-2; 13 bases are a match to TRBD2. V lost 9 bases, J lost 3 bases, and 1 base stayed unmatched. The CDR3 totals 14 residues. Per germline, CDR1 ENHRY and CDR2 SYGVKD. CDR3 in amino acids: CAIGLAGDTGELFF. As DNA, the CDR3 is TGTGCCATAGGACTAGCGGGAGACACCGGGGAGCTGTTTTTT.

In nucleotides, the CDR3 is TGTGCCAGCACGAGCGGGGCAGAGACCCAGTACTTC. Protein: CASTSGAETQYF. The gene calls are TRBV6-1 and TRBJ2-5, with 7 bases aligning to TRBD2. Germline V gives CDR1 MNHNS, CDR2 SASEGT. The J segment lost 4 bases and the V segment lost 7 bases, leaving 3 bases of the junction unmatched. The CDR3 contains 12 residues.

The chain is built from TRBV7-3 and TRBJ1-1; D possibly corresponds to TRBD1 (5 bases). The CDR3 extends over 13 amino acids. The V and J ends lost 5 bases and 10 bases respectively, with 17 bases between them. In germline, CDR1 is SGHTA, CDR2 FQGTGA. In nucleotides, the CDR3 is TGTGCCAGCAGCCCAGACCGCCGCGGGGGAGCTTTCTTT. It specifies CASSPDRRGGAFF.

This clonotype was seen just once. The rearrangement joins TRBV11-2 to TRBJ2-7; 16 bases agree with TRBD2. V lost 8 bases, J lost 6 bases, and 22 bases stayed unmatched. Germline CDR1 and CDR2: SGHAT and FQNNGV. The CDR3 is 20 amino acids. The chain's CDR3 is CASGYPPTGTSGRAVSEQYF. CDR3 in DNA: TGTGCCAGCGGATACCCCCCTACCGGGACTAGCGGGAGGGCCGTATCCGAGCAGTACTTC.

There are a few counts of this clonotype. The CDR3, as DNA: TGTGCCAGCAGCCACTCAGGGGCTAATCAGCCCCAGCATTTT. This sequence encodes CASSHSGANQPQHF. The rearrangement joins TRBV5-4 to TRBJ1-5; D may be TRBD1 (6 bases). CDR1 is SGHNT, CDR2 YYREEE, per germline (reference sequence). The CDR3 has 14 amino acids. The V end was cut by 4 bases, the J end by 4 bases, with 12 bases between.

This clonotype has only a few counts. The chain has TRBV19 and TRBJ1-1; D is perhaps TRBD1 (5 bases). The CDR3 totals 15 residues. V gave up 3 bases and J gave up 0 bases, with 11 bases separating them. Germline V CDR1 and CDR2: LNHDA, SQIVND (reference sequence). As DNA, the CDR3 is TGTGCCAGTAGTATTGGGGGTCGAATGAACACTGAAGCTTTCTTT. It yields the protein CASSIGGRMNTEAFF.

This rearrangement joins TRBV7-6 to TRBJ2-6; D unclear. V lost 5 bases and J 0 bases, leaving 8 bases between the germline ends. Germline assignment: CDR1 SGHVS and CDR2 FNYEAQ. This CDR3 region has 15 residues. CDR3 nucleotide sequence: TGTGCCAGCAGCCCTATGGGCTCTGGGGCCAACGTCCTGACTTTC. Translating it yields CASSPMGSGANVLTF.

In this sample, this clonotype turned up a few times. The rearrangement uses TRBV6-1 and TRBJ2-7; 7 bases line up with TRBD1. This CDR3 contains 14 residues. CDR1 MNHNS and CDR2 SASEGT come from the germline V gene. Losses at the gene ends were 6 bases for V and 3 bases for J; bases not matched to a gene: 8. The chain's CDR3 is CASRAGTANYEQYF. CDR3 sequence (DNA): TGTGCCAGCAGAGCCGGGACAGCAAACTACGAGCAGTACTTC.

This clonotype was seen a few times. The rearrangement uses TRBV12-5 and TRBJ1-1, with D perhaps matching TRBD1 (5 bases). Trimming pared 1 base from V and 6 bases from J, leaving 15 bases between. CDR3 length equals 15 residues. The germline gives CDR1 LGHNT, CDR2 FRNRAP. The CDR3 sequence is CASGLDRYRDSEAFF. For the CDR3, the DNA is TGTGCTAGTGGTTTGGACCGTTACCGGGACTCTGAAGCTTTCTTT.

V and J are TRBV4-2 and TRBJ2-6, with D maybe TRBD2 (5 bases). CDR1 and CDR2 from the germline V gene are LGHNA and YNFKEQ. The CDR3 has 17 amino acids. The V end lost 0 bases, the J end lost 2 bases, and 11 bases lay between the germline ends. The CDR3 loop is CASSQEGAGAGANVLTF. Here the CDR3 DNA reads TGTGCCAGCAGCCAAGAAGGTGCGGGCGCTGGGGCCAACGTCCTGACTTTC.

J is TRBJ1-1 and V is TRBV2; possibly TRBD1 for D (5 bases). CDR1 is SNHLY and CDR2 is FYNNEI in the germline V gene. The length of the CDR3 is 14 residues. Between the trimmed V and J ends, which lost 6 bases and 6 bases, there was a span of 17 bases. The CDR3 DNA reads TGTGCCAGCAGGGGGGACGGGACCCCGGCTGAAGCTTTCTTT. Residues: CASRGDGTPAEAFF.

This clonotype was found a few times. The chain employs TRBV6-1 and TRBJ2-5; 9 positions agree with TRBD1. Germline lookup yields CDR1 MNHNS and CDR2 SASEGT. CDR3 length: 13 amino acids. The junction had 11 bases not matched to a gene; V was cut back by 5 bases and J by 13 bases. CDR3 nucleotide sequence: TGTGCCAGCAGTCGGGACAGGGAAGGGAATAGGTACTTC. Encoded protein: CASSRDREGNRYF.

The rearrangement joins TRBV29-1 to TRBJ2-2; 7 bases align to TRBD2. The CDR3 sequence is 15 residues long. Germline V lookup: CDR1 SQVTM, CDR2 ANQGSEA. The junction had 11 bases not matched to a gene; V was cut back by 7 bases and J by 3 bases. The CDR3 region has the DNA TGCAGCGCCCGACTAGCTTCCGCGGACACCGGGGAGCTGTTTTTT. It encodes CSARLASADTGELFF.

This clonotype was picked up one time. This chain connects TRBV29-1 to TRBJ2-1, with TRBD2 matching over 12 bases. This CDR3 comprises 15 residues. Unmatched junction bases numbered 5, after V lost 0 bases and J lost 8 bases. CDR1 SQVTM and CDR2 ANQGSEA come from the germline V gene. The CDR3 loop is CSVEDPLAGGYEQFF. The CDR3 DNA reads as TGCAGCGTTGAAGATCCACTAGCGGGGGGCTATGAGCAGTTCTTC.

This clonotype was detected a few times. For the CDR3, the DNA is TGCAGTGCTATCAGAGCGGGGGCCATACAGGGGGGAGAGACCCAGTACTTC. Its protein is CSAIRAGAIQGGETQYF. The rearrangement links TRBV20-1 to TRBJ2-5, with D perhaps being TRBD1 or TRBD2 (8 bases each). The V end was cut by 4 bases, the J end by 4 bases, with 25 bases between. The CDR3 spans 17 residues. Germline V gene sequence: CDR1 DFQATT, CDR2 SNEGSKA (reference sequence).

This clonotype turned up a few times. V gene TRBV12-3 or TRBV12-4 combines with J gene TRBJ2-5; D not resolved. This CDR3 spans 12 amino acids. Trimming removed 5 bases from V and 4 bases from J, with 8 bases in between. CDR3 loop: CASSRDVETQYF. As DNA, the CDR3 is TGTGCCAGCAGTCGCGACGTAGAGACCCAGTACTTC.

This clonotype has just a few counts. This CDR3 reads CASSFSDRAYEQYF. The CDR3 nucleotides are TGTGCCAGCAGTTTCTCGGACAGGGCCTACGAGCAGTACTTC. The rearrangement uses TRBV12-3 or TRBV12-4 and TRBJ2-7, with TRBD1 matching 8 bases. The ends lost 3 bases at V and 2 bases at J; junction bases unmatched: 3. The length of the CDR3 is 14 residues.

On this clonotype: This may stem from a read error, because a much larger clone lies one nucleotide away. The chain recombines TRBV30 with TRBJ2-3; TRBD1 or TRBD2 may be the D gene (6 bases each). The CDR3 runs 15 residues. Germline V gene data show CDR1 as GTSNPN and CDR2 as SVGIG (reference sequence). The CDR3 DNA follows: TGTGCCTGGAGTGGACTAGGGGGTTCCACAGATACGCGGTATTTT. The encoded protein is CAWSGLGGSTDTRYF. Full variable domain (remainder filled in from reference TRBV30 and TRBJ2-3): SQTIHQWPATLVQPVGSPLSLECTVEGTSNPNLYWYRQAAGRGLQLLFYSVGIGQISSEVPQNLSASRPQDRQFILSSKKLLLSDSGFYLCAWSGLGGSTDTRYFGPGTRLTVL.

There are many counts of this clonotype. The V and J genes are TRBV3-1 and TRBJ1-1, with D hard to call. CDR3 size: 12 residues. V lost 1 base to trimming and J lost 8 bases, with 8 bases between them. The V gene's germline CDR1 is LGHDT and CDR2 YNNKEL (reference sequence). The CDR3 bases are TGTGCCAGCAGCCAAGGTAGATACGAAGCTTTCTTT. Its protein is CASSQGRYEAFF.

This clonotype was seen just once. A much more abundant neighbour one base away suggests this may be a read error. The chain couples TRBV25-1 to TRBJ2-5; a weak D match, TRBD1 (5 bases). The V end lost 6 bases, the J end lost 4 bases, and 18 bases lay between the germline ends. CDR3 length: 15 residues. Germline V lookup: CDR1 MGHDK, CDR2 SYGVNS. The CDR3 sequence is CASSQDAVQGETQYF. The DNA for the CDR3 is TGTGCCAGCAGCCAAGACGCGGTCCAGGGAGAGACCCAGTACTTC.

This clonotype occurred many times. The rearrangement uses TRBV20-1 and TRBJ1-1; perhaps TRBD1 as D (6 bases). In germline, CDR1 is DFQATT, CDR2 SNEGSKA (reference sequence). The CDR3 totals 12 residues. Trimming left V 0 bases short and J 5 bases short, with 7 bases between. CDR3 in amino acids: CSARDTGTEAFF. CDR3 nucleotide sequence: TGCAGTGCTAGAGACACAGGGACTGAAGCTTTCTTT.

The rearrangement joins TRBV19 to TRBJ2-7; 8 positions match TRBD2. Germline assignment: CDR1 LNHDA and CDR2 SQIVND (reference sequence). CDR3 size: 14 residues. With 7 bases clipped from V and 1 base from J, the junction kept 6 bases outside the gene matches. The CDR3 reads CASKLAVFSYEQYF. DNA for the CDR3: TGTGCCAGTAAACTAGCGGTCTTTTCCTACGAGCAGTACTTC.

The sample holds many counts of this clonotype. This chain connects TRBV10-3 to TRBJ2-7; tentative D call: TRBD1 (5 bases). Trimming left V 3 bases short and J 7 bases short, with 16 bases between. CDR3 length: 14 residues. Looked up from germline, CDR1 is ENHRY and CDR2 is SYGVKD. The CDR3 DNA is TGTGCCATCAGTGATTTATCGAGACAGAGGGAGCAGTACTTC. This encodes CAISDLSRQREQYF.

In this sample, this clonotype turned up many times. The rearrangement uses TRBV5-4 and TRBJ2-5; 8 nucleotides agree with TRBD2. The CDR3 consists of 15 residues. J lost 2 bases, V lost 2 bases, and 5 bases had no gene match. Germline CDR1 and CDR2: SGHNT and YYREEE (reference sequence). The CDR3 nucleotides read TGTGCCAGCAGCTTTAGCGGGATGCCTCAAGAGACCCAGTACTTC. It is translated as CASSFSGMPQETQYF.

About this clonotype: Since a much larger clone is just one base distant, this may be a read error. The chain combines TRBV11-2 with TRBJ2-2; the D gene could be TRBD1 or TRBD2 (6 bases each). From germline, CDR1 is SGHAT and CDR2 FQNNGV. The CDR3 is made up of 15 amino acids. CDR3 in amino acids: CASRGGTREGGEPFF. CDR3 nucleotide sequence: TGTGCCAGCAGAGGGGGGACCAGAGAAGGAGGGGAGCCGTTTTTT.

This clonotype was recorded a few times. This chain links TRBV2 with TRBJ1-5; 9 nucleotides match TRBD1. V lost 7 bases, J lost 7 bases, and 11 bases stayed unmatched. Germline V CDR1 and CDR2: SNHLY, FYNNEI. The CDR3 spans 15 residues. The CDR3 reads CASKLRQGDSQPQHF. The CDR3 region has the DNA TGTGCCAGCAAATTGAGACAGGGGGATTCCCAGCCCCAGCATTTT.